This T cell receptor beta chain was captured by sequencing in a study of early T cells in non-severe SARS-CoV-2 infection. Study-level findings and limits: Lookups in VDJdb leaned toward anti-spike CD8 responses and missed private and CD4 specificities.

The length of the CDR3 is 15 residues. Trimming cost V 7 bases and J 2 bases, with 15 bases left between them. Germline V gene data show CDR1 as MDHEN and CDR2 as SYDVKM. In TCRdb, the 5' RACE reads were re-called with MiXCR into one record per CDR3 protein. The sample yields over 30,000 distinct CDR3 sequences, roughly 7.1% seen once. Worth noting for this clonotype: Its antigen is undetermined.

Here the sequenced sample was whole blood, taken at baseline. The chain employs TRBV28 and TRBJ2-1; D remains unclear. The sequence derives from an adult who was a healthcare worker with PCR-confirmed SARS-CoV-2 infection or an uninfected control (not recorded which). CDR3 bases: TGTGCCAGCACCCCTCCGTCGCTCGCCTACAATGAGCAGTTCTTC. Protein product: CASTPPSLAYNEQFF.